The rows below give T cell receptor beta chains drawn from one sample of a study of human T cells and chemical hapten exposure. Each CDR3 protein is one row after TCRdb ran MiXCR on the RACE reads. The sample shows 180,000 or so distinct CDR3 sequences, roughly a quarter of them seen only once. The source was whole blood, collected in connection with sensitization to the hapten diphenylcyclopropenone (DPC). Receptors were obtained from a woman aged 40 to 55 with alopecia areata. Some clones in this sample may be carry-over from other donors' samples. Both conserved end residues are part of each CDR3. Fields, in order: clone size, J gene, D gene, V gene, CDR3 protein, CDR3 DNA. D genes are given only for firm matches. Clone size appears in some rows only: once, few, many, or a class for an expanded clone.

clone_size: few; j_call: TRBJ2-7; d_call: -; v_call: TRBV28; cdr3_aa: CASSVVELTTVQYF; cdr3_nt: TGTGCCAGCAGTGTGGTTGAGCTAACTACGGTGCAGTACTTC
clone_size: -; j_call: TRBJ2-3; d_call: TRBD2; v_call: TRBV20-1; cdr3_aa: CSASKLAGRTDTQYF; cdr3_nt: TGCAGTGCTAGTAAACTAGCGGGACGCACAGATACGCAGTATTTT
clone_size: -; j_call: TRBJ2-1; d_call: -; v_call: TRBV6-2/TRBV6-3; cdr3_aa: CASSYVGVDSFF; cdr3_nt: TGTGCCAGCAGTTACGTGGGGGTAGATTCGTTCTTC
clone_size: -; j_call: TRBJ2-7; d_call: -; v_call: TRBV10-2; cdr3_aa: CASKYGYEQYF; cdr3_nt: TGCGCCAGCAAGTATGGGTACGAGCAGTACTTC
clone_size: -; j_call: TRBJ1-5; d_call: -; v_call: TRBV27; cdr3_aa: CASSFSGNAGQPQHF; cdr3_nt: TGTGCCAGCAGTTTTTCAGGGAATGCGGGTCAGCCCCAGCATTTT
clone_size: -; j_call: TRBJ1-1; d_call: -; v_call: TRBV5-1; cdr3_aa: CASSLGGAMSTEAFF; cdr3_nt: TGCGCCAGCAGCTTGGGGGGGGCAATGAGCACTGAAGCTTTCTTT
clone_size: many; j_call: TRBJ2-5; d_call: -; v_call: TRBV29-1; cdr3_aa: CSVEMAAFQETQYF; cdr3_nt: TGCAGCGTTGAAATGGCAGCCTTTCAAGAGACCCAGTACTTC
clone_size: -; j_call: TRBJ2-3; d_call: -; v_call: TRBV10-3; cdr3_aa: CAISESRGTDTQYF; cdr3_nt: TGTGCCATCAGTGAGTCGAGGGGCACAGATACGCAGTATTTT
clone_size: few; j_call: TRBJ2-7; d_call: -; v_call: TRBV4-2; cdr3_aa: CASSQDWGGKYEQYF; cdr3_nt: TGTGCCAGCAGCCAAGATTGGGGGGGCAAATACGAGCAGTACTTC
clone_size: -; j_call: TRBJ1-6; d_call: -; v_call: TRBV7-2; cdr3_aa: CASRENSPLHF; cdr3_nt: TGTGCCAGCAGGGAGAATTCACCCCTCCACTTT
clone_size: -; j_call: TRBJ1-2; d_call: -; v_call: TRBV20-1; cdr3_aa: CSARVETLYGYTF; cdr3_nt: TGCAGTGCTAGAGTAGAGACCCTTTATGGCTACACCTTC
clone_size: -; j_call: TRBJ2-1; d_call: TRBD2; v_call: TRBV28; cdr3_aa: CASSFSGRASEQFF; cdr3_nt: TGTGCCAGCAGTTTCAGCGGGAGGGCCAGTGAGCAGTTCTTC
clone_size: few; j_call: TRBJ2-2; d_call: -; v_call: TRBV12-3/TRBV12-4; cdr3_aa: CASSETLGLGELFF; cdr3_nt: TGTGCCAGCAGTGAGACCCTTGGACTGGGGGAGCTGTTTTTT
clone_size: -; j_call: TRBJ2-3; d_call: -; v_call: TRBV9; cdr3_aa: CASSGTVGGGTDTQYF; cdr3_nt: TGTGCCAGCAGCGGAACGGTAGGCGGGGGCACAGATACGCAGTATTTT
clone_size: few; j_call: TRBJ2-3; d_call: -; v_call: TRBV9; cdr3_aa: CASSVGVRDNTDTQYF; cdr3_nt: TGTGCCAGCAGCGTAGGGGTGCGGGACAACACAGATACGCAGTATTTT
clone_size: few; j_call: TRBJ1-2; d_call: -; v_call: TRBV6-5; cdr3_aa: CASSYSGQGIGGYTF; cdr3_nt: TGTGCCAGCAGTTACTCCGGGCAGGGGATAGGCGGCTACACCTTC
clone_size: -; j_call: TRBJ2-7; d_call: TRBD1; v_call: TRBV7-2; cdr3_aa: CASSPGGGQGTYEQYF; cdr3_nt: TGTGCCAGCAGCCCAGGAGGCGGACAGGGAACCTACGAGCAGTACTTC
clone_size: -; j_call: TRBJ1-2; d_call: TRBD1; v_call: TRBV7-2; cdr3_aa: CASSLGQGNGYGYTF; cdr3_nt: TGTGCCAGCAGCTTAGGACAGGGGAATGGCTATGGCTACACCTTC
clone_size: -; j_call: TRBJ2-7; d_call: TRBD1; v_call: TRBV4-2; cdr3_aa: CASSFRTGTGYEQYF; cdr3_nt: TGTGCCAGCTCCTTCCGGACAGGGACAGGCTACGAGCAGTACTTC
clone_size: once; j_call: TRBJ2-1; d_call: TRBD2; v_call: TRBV5-1; cdr3_aa: CASSPPAGTSLTSPHNEQFF; cdr3_nt: TGCGCCAGCAGCCCTCCCGCCGGGACTAGCCTAACATCGCCTCACAATGAGCAGTTCTTC
clone_size: few; j_call: TRBJ1-2; d_call: TRBD1; v_call: TRBV29-1; cdr3_aa: CSVKGQLPGGYTF; cdr3_nt: TGCAGCGTGAAGGGACAGCTTCCTGGCGGCTACACCTTC
clone_size: few; j_call: TRBJ2-1; d_call: -; v_call: TRBV6-2/TRBV6-3; cdr3_aa: CASSYMVGAKSGWFF; cdr3_nt: TGTGCCAGCAGTTACATGGTAGGGGCGAAAAGTGGATGGTTCTTC
clone_size: many; j_call: TRBJ2-1; d_call: -; v_call: TRBV11-2; cdr3_aa: CASSFGSNEQFF; cdr3_nt: TGTGCCAGCAGCTTCGGGTCCAATGAGCAGTTCTTC
clone_size: few; j_call: TRBJ2-2; d_call: -; v_call: TRBV20-1; cdr3_aa: CSARAGSTNTGELFF; cdr3_nt: TGCAGTGCTAGGGCCGGTTCGACGAACACCGGGGAGCTGTTTTTT
clone_size: -; j_call: TRBJ2-7; d_call: -; v_call: TRBV7-2; cdr3_aa: CASSLSSTSSYEQYF; cdr3_nt: TGTGCCAGCAGCTTATCTTCTACCAGCTCCTACGAGCAGTACTTC
clone_size: -; j_call: TRBJ2-1; d_call: TRBD2; v_call: TRBV6-5; cdr3_aa: CATRSRGVYNEQFF; cdr3_nt: TGTGCCACCCGGTCTCGGGGGGTGTACAATGAGCAGTTCTTC
clone_size: -; j_call: TRBJ2-7; d_call: TRBD1; v_call: TRBV7-9; cdr3_aa: CASSPTGQGSYEQYF; cdr3_nt: TGTGCCAGCAGCCCGACGGGACAGGGATCCTACGAGCAGTACTTC
clone_size: -; j_call: TRBJ2-5; d_call: TRBD2; v_call: TRBV20-1; cdr3_aa: CSASGLAGAQETQYF; cdr3_nt: TGCAGTGCTTCCGGACTAGCGGGAGCCCAAGAGACCCAGTACTTC
clone_size: few; j_call: TRBJ1-4; d_call: -; v_call: TRBV28; cdr3_aa: CASRQTGGNNEKLFF; cdr3_nt: TGTGCCAGCAGACAGACAGGCGGAAATAATGAAAAACTGTTTTTT
clone_size: few; j_call: TRBJ2-1; d_call: -; v_call: TRBV7-2; cdr3_aa: CASSLYHPPEQFF; cdr3_nt: TGTGCCAGCAGCTTATATCACCCCCCCGAGCAGTTCTTC
clone_size: few; j_call: TRBJ2-2; d_call: TRBD2; v_call: TRBV5-5; cdr3_aa: CASSAGTSGYTGELFF; cdr3_nt: TGTGCCAGCAGCGCCGGGACTAGCGGTTACACCGGGGAGCTGTTTTTT
clone_size: -; j_call: TRBJ1-1; d_call: -; v_call: TRBV27; cdr3_aa: CASGPQGRAFF; cdr3_nt: TGTGCCAGCGGCCCCCAGGGTAGGGCTTTCTTT
clone_size: few; j_call: TRBJ1-6; d_call: -; v_call: TRBV7-8; cdr3_aa: CASSQQPQYSPLHF; cdr3_nt: TGTGCCAGCAGCCAACAGCCACAGTATTCACCCCTCCACTTT
clone_size: -; j_call: TRBJ2-5; d_call: -; v_call: TRBV28; cdr3_aa: CASSLGRGSETQYF; cdr3_nt: TGTGCCAGCAGTTTAGGTCGGGGATCGGAGACCCAGTACTTC
clone_size: once; j_call: TRBJ2-3; d_call: -; v_call: TRBV7-8; cdr3_aa: CASSLAVGVNTQYF; cdr3_nt: TGTGCCAGCAGCTTAGCGGTGGGCGTTAATACGCAGTATTTT
clone_size: -; j_call: TRBJ1-4; d_call: -; v_call: TRBV4-3; cdr3_aa: CASSQDRAEKLFF; cdr3_nt: TGCGCCAGCAGCCAAGATAGGGCCGAAAAACTGTTTTTT
clone_size: -; j_call: TRBJ1-3; d_call: -; v_call: TRBV2; cdr3_aa: CASKASGNTKYF; cdr3_nt: TGTGCCAGCAAGGCGTCAGGAAACACCAAATATTTT
clone_size: few; j_call: TRBJ2-3; d_call: -; v_call: TRBV29-1; cdr3_aa: CSFPGVPADTQYF; cdr3_nt: TGCAGCTTCCCCGGGGTTCCCGCAGATACGCAGTATTTT